This TCR beta chain came from a study of cytomegalovirus exposure and HLA in healthy donors (dated by TCRdb to 2016 to 2017). Notes on the research overall: In an earlier analysis of about 560 of the donors, less than 350 Gb of sequence data and 90 million to 120 million unique TCR beta sequences from about 179 million T cells were reported. In a later analysis, previously published TCR beta repertoires from roughly 710 donors were re-analyzed and high-resolution HLA genotyping was added so that TCR occurrence patterns could be studied. A later genetic analysis took genome-wide SNP genotypes for about 65% of the 666 donors and used that subset as a discovery cohort. Among roughly 400 genotyped donors of the cohort, an average of around 220,000 unique TCR beta nucleotide sequences was sequenced per donor, of which roughly 17% were non-productive. Both class I and class II loci were covered by HLA typing, at four-digit resolution. An early release that covered about 600 HLA-typed donors contained approximately 300 gigabases of sequencing data and some 87 million unique TCR sequences. The genetic ancestry cluster associated with self-reported Caucasian donors included about 81% of the 398 genotyped donors. An earlier analysis of 587 of the donors used high-throughput TCR beta sequencing to judge whether each TCR beta V gene segment behaved as functional or pseudogenic. All discovery cohort repertoires had been generated on a single sequencing platform. The study profiled the T cell repertoires of 500 to 800 subjects by immunosequencing and related them to cytomegalovirus serostatus. The study was designed to test whether signatures of past pathogen exposure could be identified by cataloging public T cell receptors. Five DR-DQ haplotypes were handled as single units for association and clustering, since linkage in the cohort was strong. The study combined high-throughput TCR immunosequencing, statistical association of individual TCRs with disease status, and machine learning to predict cytomegalovirus infection status. Besides the first cohort of 500 to 700 subjects, a separate validation cohort made up of 120 different subjects was used. Donor age, sex, ethnicity and CMV serostatus were collected together with the repertoire data. Rather than drawing on any new phenotypic data, the later analysis identified candidate immune exposures from TCR beta sequences and the way those sequences occurred across donors. The number of typed donors differed by locus: roughly 620-640 for A, B, C, DRB1 and DQB1; 500 to 550 for DQA1; around 580 for DPA1; and 400 to 480 for DPB1. Overall results and qualifications from the work: Broadly in line with IMGT annotations, most TCR beta V segments showed up in productive rearrangements about 87% or about 30% of the time in an earlier analysis of approximately 600 of the donors. Immune exposure information for the cohort was limited to CMV serostatus. Because some donors lacked HLA typing at each locus, the association tests relied only on the typed subset. Linkage disequilibrium might explain the correlated functional status among segregating V segments, but an unknown experimental factor could not be ruled out. Assigning TCR associations to individual alleles was difficult when HLA alleles, especially DR and DQ, strongly co-occurred. A further reported finding was that TCR beta sequences accurately predicted the HLA-A and HLA-B alleles for most subjects in the first cohort. Some IMGT-functional V segments, including TRBV6-2 and TRBV6-3, could not be told apart with the 87-base-pair reads, so those segments were excluded. A later genetic analysis associated a missense DCLRE1C variant with V-gene and J-gene trimming of TCR beta chains, and an independent cohort replicated the association. The earlier analysis of about 600 of the donors excluded 15 to 20 rarely observed V segments, including chromosome 9 orphons, because counts were too low. A few of the identified cytomegalovirus-associated TCR beta chains were confirmed in vitro to be specific for cytomegalovirus antigens. It was suggested by the authors that the approach could potentially be generalized to other disease states and immunological phenotypes. The sequencing pipeline was judged likely to have produced a cluster of highly shared sequence variants as a technical artifact. Only TCR beta chains were sequenced in this cohort, and the absence of alpha or paired-chain data limited detectable features. In a later analysis, more than 15,000 TCR beta sequences were associated with specific HLA alleles at a false discovery rate of 0.05. Compared with the 666-donor mean, donors in an Asian-associated ancestry cluster had fewer N-insertions in productive TCRs, according to a later genetic analysis. A later analysis reported that several top co-occurrence clusters appeared linked to parvovirus B19, influenza, CMV and Epstein-Barr virus. In a later analysis, HLA-associated TCR beta chains were found to be more clonally expanded and to have lower generation probabilities than equally common non-associated chains. According to a later analysis, TCR association rates differed among HLA loci, with DRB1 alleles showing the most associated TCRs and HLA-C alleles showing the fewest. In both the original and validation cohorts, the classifier was reported to diagnose cytomegalovirus status with high specificity and sensitivity. Most TCR sequences were observed very rarely across donors, whereas some public TCRs were present in many individuals. Roughly uniform sequencing depth across donors was assumed in presence/absence analyses, although this assumption may not hold. The study gave a list of around 170 TCR beta chains associated with cytomegalovirus. According to a later analysis, most CMV-associated TCR beta chains appeared to be HLA-restricted, and the HLA associations seemed to be driven largely by CMV exposure.

The CDR3 starts with the cysteine, ends with the phenylalanine, and has 13 residues. Only CDR3 DNA remains: 39 bases, in frame from the first base. For CDR1 and CDR2, the germline V gene lists SGHRS and YFSETQ. V is clipped by 1 base and J by 2 bases, and the sequence between their germline boundaries is 7 bases long. On this clone: The antigen it recognizes is unknown. Base qualities are not provided; no much larger clone lies one nucleotide away.

The receptor library was made with the immunoSEQ multiplex PCR assay. For the multiplex PCR, a mixture combining 60 forward primers for TCR Vbeta segments and 13 reverse primers for TCR Jbeta segments was used. Amplification of the CDR3 region of rearranged TCR beta genes was performed with a multiplex PCR assay on genomic DNA. On the Illumina HiSeq System, the amplified TCR beta libraries were sequenced as 87-base-pair reads. Processing in the source paper ran as follows. Across the 670 or so repertoires, a later analysis counted around 80 million unique TCR beta chains, approximately 10 million of which were shared by at least two donors. To remove PCR and sequencing errors, raw reads were error-corrected and collapsed into unique sequences using a nearest-neighbor algorithm that merged closely related sequences. V, D and J gene segments were assigned by aligning CDR3 sequences to IMGT reference sequences. For a sequence to be retained, at least a six-nucleotide match to both a V gene segment and a J gene segment was required. A rearrangement was called productive if the CDR3 had no stop codons and remained in frame with V and J, and every other rearrangement was called non-productive. Following IMGT convention, CDR3 was defined as the stretch from the second conserved V-encoded cysteine to the conserved J-encoded phenylalanine. Sequences without an unambiguous match to a single V gene segment were excluded from the earlier analysis of 450 to 750 of the donors. In an earlier analysis of 450 to 750 of the donors, a V segment was called functional when productive rearrangements were above 56.7%, and segregating when the standard deviation between donors exceeded 5%. A statistical classification framework was developed to diagnose cytomegalovirus status using the catalog of TCR beta chain sequences. A later analysis assigned V and J genes by comparing TCR nucleotide sequences with IMGT/GENE-DB human TR gene sequences. The TCRdist pipeline was used in a later analysis to assign CDR3 sequences and most-parsimonious VDJ recombination scenarios. In a later analysis, each TCR beta chain was defined by its CDR3 amino acid sequence together with its V-gene family, and reads without a unique V-gene family were excluded. A later analysis removed 592 highly shared, low-generation-probability nucleotide sequences to deal with suspected cross-contamination and a sequencing artifact. In a later analysis, a clonal expansion index was calculated for each public chain from normalized within-repertoire ranks of inferred template counts. A later analysis computed generation probabilities with a VDJ recombination model fitted to out-of-frame rearrangements, and checked the results against IGoR. A later analysis scored TCR-TCR, TCR-HLA and TCR-CMV co-occurrence with hypergeometric tests, applying a repertoire-size bias correction to TCR pairs. False discovery rates were estimated in a later analysis by permuting HLA or CMV assignments 20 times. A later analysis grouped co-occurring TCRs with DBSCAN, adding TCRdist sequence similarity when clustering within HLA-allele-positive subsets. For co-occurrence clustering, repertoires with fewer than 30,000 or more than 120,000 public chains were excluded, along with a handful of repertoires with anomalous nucleotide sharing. Imported from immuneACCESS, the table was reduced by TCRdb to in-frame sequences with V and J called. These copies leave out some clones; in studies compared against another copy, an unresolved V gene accounts for under half, and the cause of the remainder is not known. V, J and clone size were drawn from that table, and D and trimming were deduced from the DNA. The sample contains more than 85,000 clones, approximately 70% of them found a single time. The ten top clones hold 4.5% to 5% of the sample.

The cohort consisted of 666 healthy bone marrow donors. All cohort members were sampled while nominally healthy, although unrecorded immune exposures were likely present. The donor tested CMV seropositive and was one of the 289 seropositive cohort members. A peripheral blood sample was collected from each donor, and TCR beta sequencing was performed on peripheral blood mononuclear cells. Genomic DNA extraction from the blood cell samples was performed with the Qiagen DNeasy Blood Extraction Kit. Sequencing was carried out using PBMCs. This chain is built from TRBV5-1 and TRBJ2-7; the D gene assignment is ambiguous. This receptor was identified in a woman aged 18-29 years in good health and CMV-seropositive. The CDR3 in this case is CASSLSSPYEQYF. The nucleotide sequence reads TGCGCCAGCAGCTTGTCGAGCCCCTACGAGCAGTACTTC.